The 7 T cell receptor beta chains given below trace back to one sample, sequenced in a study of blood T cell repertoires in COVID-19. Profiling relied on immunoSEQ multiplex PCR, and the TCRdb table lists in-frame clones only, not all of them. Among under 200,000 clones, more than 65% were seen once, and the ten largest hold roughly 20%. The source material was PBMCs or T cells enriched from blood (not recorded which). The receptors were sampled from a man between 60 and 75 years old who had recovered from COVID-19.

The chain recombines TRBV6-4 with TRBJ2-3; a weak D match, TRBD2 (7 bases). This CDR3 is 16 amino acids long. CDR1 MRHNA and CDR2 SNTAGT come from the germline V gene. The V end lost 0 bases, the J end lost 3 bases, and 13 bases lay between the germline ends. Here the CDR3 DNA reads TGTGCCAGCAGTGACTCGGGGGGGGGCCCAACAGATACGCAGTATTTT. This translates into CASSDSGGGPTDTQYF.

This clone was seen a handful of times. CDR3 sequence reads: CASSPTGGNYGYTF. As DNA, the CDR3 is TGTGCCAGCAGCCCAACAGGGGGAAACTATGGCTACACCTTC. The V and J genes are TRBV7-3 and TRBJ1-2; TRBD1 agrees at 8 bases. V shed 5 bases and J 2 bases; nucleotides not matched to a gene: 4. Per germline, CDR1 SGHTA and CDR2 FQGTGA. There are 14 residues in the CDR3. The full variable domain, completed using reference TRBV7-3 and TRBJ1-2, is GAGVSQTPSNKVTEKGKYVELRCDPISGHTALYWYRQSLGQGPEFLIYFQGTGAADDSGLPNDRFFAVRPEGSVSTLKIQRTERGDSAVYLCASSPTGGNYGYTFGSGTRLTVV.

This clone is a singleton in its sample. This chain uses TRBV3-1 (or the pseudogene TRBV3-2) with TRBJ2-4, with 8 bases identical to TRBD1. There are 14 residues in the CDR3. J was trimmed by 5 bases and V by 1 base; bases with no gene match: 1. The germline V gene encodes CDR1 LGHDT and CDR2 YNNKEL (reference sequence). For the CDR3, the DNA is TGTGCCAGCAGCCAAGTGGGACAGGAAAACATTCAGTACTTC. It specifies CASSQVGQENIQYF.

This clone was seen a few times. This chain connects TRBV7-9 to TRBJ1-2; TRBD1 matches 12 bases. Germline-derived CDR1 and CDR2 are SEHNR and FQNEAQ (reference sequence). The CDR3 has 15 amino acids. The junction had 6 bases not matched to a gene; V was cut back by 2 bases and J by 8 bases. CDR3: CASSLPGQGAGGYTF. The CDR3 nucleotides are TGTGCCAGCAGCTTACCGGGACAGGGGGCTGGAGGCTACACCTTC.

V and J are TRBV19 and TRBJ1-1; 7 positions agree with TRBD1. Germline values: CDR1 LNHDA, CDR2 SQIVND (reference sequence). J lost 6 bases, V lost 6 bases, and 7 bases had no gene match. The CDR3 spans 13 residues. The CDR3 region has the DNA TGTGCCAGTAGCGACGACAGGGAGGCTGAAGCTTTCTTT. Translation: CASSDDREAEAFF.

J is TRBJ2-7 and V is TRBV28; D possibly corresponds to TRBD1 (6 bases). This CDR3 contains 14 residues. The V and J ends lost 4 bases and 3 bases respectively, with 13 bases between them. CDR1 MDHEN and CDR2 SYDVKM come from the germline V gene. CDR3 in amino acids: CASSSGDGVYEQYF. CDR3 coding DNA: TGTGCCAGCAGTTCAGGGGATGGGGTCTACGAGCAGTACTTC.

This clone has a single count. This rearrangement joins TRBV9 to TRBJ1-4; the D gene is possibly TRBD1 (5 bases). This CDR3 contains 14 residues. Germline V CDR1 and CDR2: SGDLS, YYNGEE. V dropped 3 bases and J dropped 10 bases, with 16 bases sitting between them. CDR3 sequence (DNA): TGTGCCAGCAGCGCCCATCCCAGGGAAGGAAAACTGTTTTTT. Translating gives CASSAHPREGKLFF.